Listed here is a single TCR beta chain. Antigen: not known. Trimming pared 7 bases from V and 0 bases from J, leaving 10 bases between. Germline CDR1 MNHEY, CDR2 SMNVEV (reference sequence). The CDR3 totals 13 residues. The sample is drawn from a study of T-cell memory formation after mild COVID-19. Study in general: The TCR clusters were mostly specific to one donor.

Overall study findings and caveats: Researchers found some responding clones in pre-infection memory, a sign that cross-reactive memory joined.

TCRdb itself ran the 5' RACE reads through MiXCR, one entry per CDR3 protein. The profile shows hundreds of thousands of distinct CDR3 sequences, 20% to 25% of them singletons. The clonotype originates from an adult woman who had mild COVID-19 (a few samples of this study predate the infection). Cell type and time point are not known. The sample taken for sequencing was PBMCs or a T cell subset sorted from them (not recorded which). The rearrangement links TRBV27 to TRBJ2-7; D gene unclear. CDR3: CASTPSSSYEQYF. The CDR3 DNA sequence: TGTGCCAGCACCCCGTCCAGCTCCTACGAGCAGTACTTC.